These T cell receptor beta chains were read from a single sample in a study of immune characterization of retroperitoneal liposarcoma. TCRdb ran MiXCR on the PCR reads and lists one entry per CDR3 protein. In the table there are about 12,000 distinct CDR3 sequences, approximately 48% of which are singletons. Sequencing used tumor tissue. These receptors were taken from a female donor with retroperitoneal liposarcoma. CDR3s include the opening cysteine and the closing phenylalanine or tryptophan.

j_call | v_call | cdr3_aa
TRBJ2-5 | TRBV7-8 | CASSLAVEQETQYF
NA | TRBV12-3/TRBV12-4 | CASRRGGFYYEQYF
TRBJ2-1 | TRBV7-2 | CASSSTAGGRNEQFF
TRBJ2-2 | TRBV6-5 | CASSSPGLAGGRITGELFF
NA | TRBV6-1 | CASTSSLAGDNEQYF
TRBJ2-1 | TRBV6-1 | CASSALTGTHAYEQFF
TRBJ2-5 | TRBV12-3/TRBV12-4 | CASSFWGEPYYNEQYF
TRBJ2-3 | TRBV7-6 | CASSLDILRTDTQYF
TRBJ2-7 | TRBV27 | CASSSSYEQYF
TRBJ1-4 | TRBV12-5 | CASGLVQGQGFNEKLFF
NA | TRBV6-1 | CASSETSPLGLEQYF
TRBJ1-2 | TRBV6-5 | CASSYGGQPYGYTF
TRBJ2-1 | TRBV7-8 | CASSLEGLAGWEQFF
TRBJ1-2 | TRBV6-1 | CASSEHQGSYGYTF
TRBJ2-1 | TRBV12-3/TRBV12-4 | CASSWPSGMAFGRQFF
TRBJ2-1 | TRBV12-3/TRBV12-4 | CASSSSGGRSYNEQFF